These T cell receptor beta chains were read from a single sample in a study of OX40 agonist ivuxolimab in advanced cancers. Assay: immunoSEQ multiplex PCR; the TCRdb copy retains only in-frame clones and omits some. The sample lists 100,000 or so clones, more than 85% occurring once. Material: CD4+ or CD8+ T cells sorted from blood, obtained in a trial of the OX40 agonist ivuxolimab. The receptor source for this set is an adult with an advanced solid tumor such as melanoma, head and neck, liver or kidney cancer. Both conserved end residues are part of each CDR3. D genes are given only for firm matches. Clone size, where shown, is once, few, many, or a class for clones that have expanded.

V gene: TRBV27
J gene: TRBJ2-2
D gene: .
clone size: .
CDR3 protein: CASSFFGLVGTGELFF
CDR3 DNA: TGTGCCAGCAGTTTCTTCGGTCTCGTGGGCACCGGGGAGCTGTTTTTT

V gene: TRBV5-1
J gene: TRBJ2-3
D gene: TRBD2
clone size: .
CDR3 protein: CASRLGTSGKGEDAQYF
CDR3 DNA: TGCGCCAGCAGGCTGGGGACTAGCGGTAAGGGGGAAGATGCGCAGTATTTT

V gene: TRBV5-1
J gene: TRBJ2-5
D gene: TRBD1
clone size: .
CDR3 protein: CASSFGQGEETQYF
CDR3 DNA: TGCGCCAGCAGCTTCGGACAGGGGGAAGAGACCCAGTACTTC

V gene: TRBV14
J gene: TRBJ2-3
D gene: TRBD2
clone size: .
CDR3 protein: CASSSVQGGADTQYF
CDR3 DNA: TGTGCCAGCAGTTCCGTGCAGGGAGGGGCAGATACGCAGTATTTT

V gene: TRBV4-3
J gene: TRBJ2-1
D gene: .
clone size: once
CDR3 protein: CASSQDLSPSSYNEQFF
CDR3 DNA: TGCGCCAGCAGCCAAGATCTCAGTCCCAGCTCCTACAATGAGCAGTTCTTC

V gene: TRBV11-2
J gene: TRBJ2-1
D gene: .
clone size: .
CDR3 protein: CASSLDSTNEQFF
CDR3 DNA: TGTGCCAGCAGCTTAGATAGTACCAATGAGCAGTTCTTC

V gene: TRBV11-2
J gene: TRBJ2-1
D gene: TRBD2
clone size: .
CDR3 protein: CASSSAGTSYNEQFF
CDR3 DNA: TGTGCCAGCAGCTCCGCAGGGACTAGCTACAATGAGCAGTTCTTC

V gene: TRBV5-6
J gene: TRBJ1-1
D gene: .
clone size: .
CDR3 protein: CASSRGRLNTEAFF
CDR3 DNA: TGTGCCAGCAGCCGCGGCAGATTGAACACTGAAGCTTTCTTT

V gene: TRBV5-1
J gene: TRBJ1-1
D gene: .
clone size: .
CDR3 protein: CASSFQADTEAFF
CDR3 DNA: TGCGCCAGCAGCTTCCAGGCGGACACTGAAGCTTTCTTT

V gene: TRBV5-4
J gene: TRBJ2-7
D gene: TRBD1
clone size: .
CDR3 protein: CASSTRDRLRNEQYF
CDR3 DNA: TGTGCCAGCAGCACCCGGGACAGGCTTAGGAACGAGCAGTACTTC

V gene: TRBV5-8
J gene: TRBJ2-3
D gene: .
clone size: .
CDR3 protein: CASSPAYGGSTDTQYF
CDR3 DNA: TGTGCCAGCAGCCCAGCTTATGGGGGGAGCACAGATACGCAGTATTTT

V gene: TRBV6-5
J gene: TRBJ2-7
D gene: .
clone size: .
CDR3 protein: CASSYSVWLGEQYF
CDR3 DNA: TGTGCCAGCAGTTACTCGGTTTGGTTGGGTGAGCAGTACTTC

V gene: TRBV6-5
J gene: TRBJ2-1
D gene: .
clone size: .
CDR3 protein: CASSPGRNNEQFF
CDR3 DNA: TGTGCCAGCAGTCCGGGACGGAACAATGAGCAGTTCTTC